The source of this T cell receptor beta chain is a study of post-analysis software for immune sequencing data. Study findings and constraints: Compared against controls, patients with multiple sclerosis displayed significantly lower normalized Chao1 diversity. The study found TRBV5-6, TRBV5-1 and TRBV20-1 among roughly 5 TRBV segments more frequent in patients than controls.

With 4 bases clipped from V and 6 bases from J, the junction kept 13 bases outside the gene matches. Per the germline V gene, CDR1 is SGHRS and CDR2 is YFSETQ. This CDR3 has 16 amino acids. With regard to this clonotype: Its antigen is still unknown.

Prepared TCR beta cDNA libraries contained unique molecular identifiers. The source material, roughly 0.9 to 11 million T cells, gave rise to 500,000 or so cDNA molecules. In TCRdb, the PCR reads were re-called with MiXCR into one record per CDR3 protein. The sample yields roughly 160,000 distinct CDR3 sequences, around 36% seen once. The chain uses TRBV5-1 and TRBJ2-1, with 7 positions matching TRBD2. This TCR derives from a girl between 5 and 17 years old with multiple sclerosis. Source: blood, taken after autologous hematopoietic stem cell transplantation. The DNA of the CDR3 is TGCGCCAGCAGCCAGGACCTCTCCGGGACTACCAATGAGCAGTTCTTC. It encodes CASSQDLSGTTNEQFF.